One sample yielded the 28 T cell receptor beta chains listed below, sequenced in a study of T-cell memory formation after mild COVID-19. Each CDR3 protein is one row after TCRdb ran MiXCR on the 5' RACE reads. The profile covers hundreds of thousands of distinct CDR3 sequences, with around 27% appearing a single time and roughly an eighth taken by the ten largest. Sequenced sample: PBMCs or a T cell subset sorted from them (not recorded which). The receptors shown here come from an adult woman who had mild COVID-19 (a few samples of this study predate the infection). Cell type and time point are not known.

The CDR3 DNA is TGTGCCAGCAGTCCCCGGACAGGGACGAGCTCTGGAAACACCATATATTTT. Residues: CASSPRTGTSSGNTIYF. The V call is TRBV12-3 or TRBV12-4, the J call TRBJ1-3; 8 bases are a match to TRBD1. The CDR3 covers 17 residues. V lost 5 bases, J lost 0 bases, and 9 bases stayed unmatched.

This clonotype was found a few times. The chain combines TRBV12-3 or TRBV12-4 with TRBJ1-2; TRBD1 is a possible D gene (5 bases). The CDR3 totals 14 residues. Trimming took 5 bases from V and 4 from J, leaving 14 bases between them. The CDR3, as DNA: TGTGCCAGCAGTCTGGGTACGAGGGGCTATGGCTACACCTTC. Protein product: CASSLGTRGYGYTF.

This chain joins TRBV5-6 and TRBJ2-3; the match to TRBD1 covers 9 bases. The V gene end was trimmed by 2 bases and the J gene end by 6 bases; junction bases not matched to a gene: 7. The CDR3 is made up of 15 amino acids. Germline loops: CDR1 SGHDT, CDR2 YYEEEE. CDR3 nucleotides: TGTGCCAGCAGCTTAGGGGACAGGGTTCGCGATACGCAGTATTTT. This sequence encodes CASSLGDRVRDTQYF.

This sequence joins TRBV10-1 and TRBJ2-6, with D unresolved. Germline values: CDR1 WNHNN, CDR2 SYGVQD (reference sequence). Trimming left V 4 bases short and J 0 bases short, with 10 bases between. CDR3 length equals 16 residues. The CDR3: CASSGRLSSGANVLTF. CDR3 sequence (DNA): TGCGCCAGCAGTGGCAGGCTGAGCTCTGGGGCCAACGTCCTGACTTTC.

The genes are TRBV4-2 and TRBJ2-5; D is possibly TRBD2 (6 bases). V was clipped by 0 bases and J by 5 bases, with 16 bases between them. The CDR3 contains 16 residues. Looked up from germline, CDR1 is LGHNA and CDR2 is YNFKEQ. CDR3 sequence reads: CASSQDWRGGRETQYF. The CDR3 DNA reads TGTGCCAGCAGCCAAGATTGGAGGGGCGGGCGGGAGACCCAGTACTTC.

This clonotype was detected a few times. The chain has TRBV9 and TRBJ2-1; 9 nucleotides align to TRBD2. Germline CDR1 is SGDLS and CDR2 is YYNGEE. The CDR3 runs to 19 residues. Germline trimming cut 4 bases from V and 4 bases from J; bases unmatched to any gene: 18. The DNA of the CDR3 is TGTGCCAGCAGCTTCCCCTTATCGTTGGCTAGCGGGGCGTACAATGAGCAGTTCTTC. Amino acids: CASSFPLSLASGAYNEQFF.

In its sample, this clonotype was seen a few times. The genes are TRBV6-5 and TRBJ2-5; 11 bases agree with TRBD1. V trimming: 2 bases; J trimming: 3 bases; junction bases outside the gene matches: 8. Germline V gene sequence: CDR1 MNHEY, CDR2 SVGAGI. This CDR3 has 17 amino acids. For the CDR3, the DNA is TGTGCCAGCAGTTACGGGACAGGGGGGTTAGTGGAAGAGACCCAGTACTTC. It codes for CASSYGTGGLVEETQYF.

CDR3 DNA sequence: TGTGCCAGCAGTTTCCAGGTTAACTATGGCTACACCTTC. Its translation: CASSFQVNYGYTF. This rearrangement joins TRBV12-3 or TRBV12-4 to TRBJ1-2, with D unclear. This CDR3 region has 13 residues. Deletions cut 3 bases from V and 1 base from J, with 6 bases between.

This clonotype turned up a few times. The CDR3 DNA sequence: TGTGCCAGCAGCTACCGGGACTTAGGAGTTGAGCAGTTCTTC. This encodes CASSYRDLGVEQFF. J is TRBJ2-1 and V is TRBV9; perhaps TRBD2 as D (6 bases). Germline CDR1 SGDLS, CDR2 YYNGEE. The CDR3 contains 14 residues. Trimming took off 4 bases at V and 9 bases at J, with 17 bases between the two ends.

The V gene is TRBV29-1, the J gene TRBJ2-7; TRBD2 matches at 11 bases. The germline V gene has CDR1 SQVTM and CDR2 ANQGSEA. J lost 3 bases, V lost 6 bases, and 7 bases had no gene match. The CDR3 sequence is 14 residues long. CDR3 residues: CSVGGTSGIYEQYF. The CDR3, as DNA: TGCAGCGTCGGTGGGACTAGCGGTATCTACGAGCAGTACTTC.

This clonotype was observed a few times. The chain recombines TRBV4-1 with TRBJ2-5, with 10 bases lining up with TRBD2. CDR3 size: 15 residues. The germline V gene has CDR1 MGHRA and CDR2 YSYEKL. V dropped 6 bases and J dropped 5; count of bases not matched to a gene: 9. CDR3 in DNA: TGCGCCAGCAGGGCAGCGGGGGGGCGGTTGGAGACCCAGTACTTC. Translation: CASRAAGGRLETQYF.

This clonotype has just a few counts. The J gene is TRBJ2-1, the V gene TRBV2; D call uncertain. The CDR3 runs to 11 residues. Germline loops: CDR1 SNHLY, CDR2 FYNNEI. V dropped 8 bases and J dropped 3 bases, with 5 bases sitting between them. The CDR3 region is CASGNYNEQFF. The CDR3 DNA reads as TGTGCCAGCGGAAACTACAATGAGCAGTTCTTC.

This clonotype was counted between two and nine times. The chain carries TRBV20-1 and TRBJ2-1; D gene ambiguous. This CDR3 comprises 11 residues. The germline gives CDR1 DFQATT, CDR2 SNEGSKA (reference sequence). Trimming pared 3 bases from V and 10 bases from J, leaving 10 bases between. The CDR3 coding sequence is TGCAGTGCTAGTAGGTCTAACGAGCAGTTCTTC. Translated: CSASRSNEQFF.

The V gene is TRBV12-3 or TRBV12-4, the J gene TRBJ1-1, with a tentative D call TRBD1 (5 bases). Trimming stripped 3 bases from V and 0 bases from J, with 14 bases between. The CDR3 sequence is 16 residues long. In DNA, the CDR3 is TGTGCCAGCAGTTTTGGGCAGGGCCAATTGAACACTGAAGCTTTCTTT. Protein: CASSFGQGQLNTEAFF.

The J gene is TRBJ1-6, the V gene TRBV12-3 or TRBV12-4; D is perhaps TRBD1 (5 bases). CDR3 size: 14 residues. V lost 3 bases and J lost 8, with 11 bases in between. The chain's CDR3 is CASSFRVADSPLHF. The CDR3, as DNA: TGTGCCAGCAGTTTCAGGGTAGCCGATTCACCCCTCCACTTT.

The V and J genes are TRBV9 and TRBJ2-7, with TRBD1 matching over 8 bases. V lost 3 bases, J lost 1 base, and 9 bases stayed unmatched. CDR1 and CDR2 from the germline V gene are SGDLS and YYNGEE. The CDR3 is 16 amino acids. CDR3 bases: TGTGCCAGCAGCGGAAAATCAGGGGGCGCATCCTACGAGCAGTACTTC. Translating gives CASSGKSGGASYEQYF. The full variable domain, rest sourced from reference TRBV9 and TRBJ2-7, is DSGVTQTPKHLITATGQRVTLRCSPRSGDLSVYWYQQSLDQGLQFLIQYYNGEERAKGNILERFSAQQFPDLHSELNLSSLELGDSALYFCASSGKSGGASYEQYFGPGTRLTVT.

The chain carries TRBV6-6 and TRBJ1-4; 7 bases align to TRBD1. Germline V gene data show CDR1 as MNHNY and CDR2 as SVGAGI (reference sequence). V was clipped by 0 bases and J by 7 bases; unmatched bases: 5. There are 15 residues in the CDR3. The CDR3 loop reads CASSYSGGPGEKLFF. DNA for the CDR3: TGTGCCAGCAGTTACTCAGGGGGCCCAGGTGAAAAACTGTTTTTT.

This sequence joins TRBV20-1 and TRBJ2-7; TRBD2 aligns across 10 bases. The V and J ends lost 4 bases and 4 bases, in that order; junction bases with no gene match: 10. This CDR3 has 15 residues. Germline V CDR1 and CDR2: DFQATT, SNEGSKA (reference sequence). The CDR3 loop is CSANEPGLALYEQYF. The CDR3 DNA reads as TGCAGTGCTAACGAACCGGGACTAGCGTTATACGAGCAGTACTTC.

This clonotype was seen a few times. V gene TRBV7-3 combines with J gene TRBJ2-3, with D possibly TRBD1 on 6 matching bases. This CDR3 region has 16 residues. V lost 3 bases, J lost 0 bases, and 13 bases lay in between. CDR1 and CDR2 (germline): SGHTA, FQGTGA. In nucleotides, the CDR3 is TGTGCCAGCAGCTTCACAGGGCGTCCGAGCACAGATACGCAGTATTTT. Its translation is CASSFTGRPSTDTQYF.

The chain joins TRBV12-3 or TRBV12-4 to TRBJ1-1, with D maybe TRBD1 (5 bases). The V and J ends lost 6 bases and 0 bases respectively, with 14 bases between them. This CDR3 comprises 15 residues. The CDR3 loop is CASRLRGEMNTEAFF. For the CDR3, the DNA is TGTGCCAGCAGGCTTAGGGGAGAAATGAACACTGAAGCTTTCTTT.

The genes are TRBV7-2 and TRBJ2-1; D gene ambiguous. V lost 2 bases to trimming and J lost 6 bases, with 14 bases between them. The CDR3 is made up of 15 amino acids. Germline CDR1 reads SGHTA; CDR2 reads FQGNSA. The CDR3 DNA sequence: TGTGCCAGCAGCTTACTCCCTCTAGAGGTCAATGAGCAGTTCTTC. It encodes CASSLLPLEVNEQFF.

The chain combines TRBV12-3 or TRBV12-4 with TRBJ1-2; 7 nucleotides align to TRBD1. The J segment lost 5 bases and the V segment lost 4 bases, leaving 4 bases of the junction unmatched. The CDR3 extends over 13 amino acids. In DNA, the CDR3 is TGTGCCAGCAGTTCACAGGGGCCGTATGGCTACACCTTC. Protein product: CASSSQGPYGYTF.

The V call is TRBV5-1, the J call TRBJ1-2; D may be TRBD1 (5 bases). V was clipped by 5 bases and J by 0 bases, with 11 bases between them. This CDR3 comprises 14 residues. Per germline, CDR1 SGHRS and CDR2 YFSETQ. CDR3 bases: TGCGCCAGCAGTCGGGCAGGGACTAACTATGGCTACACCTTC. Encoded protein: CASSRAGTNYGYTF.

A few counts support this clonotype. The rearrangement links TRBV9 to TRBJ2-2; weak D call: TRBD2 (5 bases). V gave up 0 bases and J gave up 1 base, with 7 bases separating them. In germline, CDR1 is SGDLS, CDR2 YYNGEE. The CDR3 is 15 residues long. The CDR3 reads CASSVARENTGELFF. As DNA, the CDR3 is TGTGCCAGCAGCGTAGCGAGGGAGAACACCGGGGAGCTGTTTTTT.

This clonotype was seen a handful of times. The J gene is TRBJ2-2, the V gene TRBV24-1, with D possibly matching TRBD2 (6 bases). Germline lookup yields CDR1 KGHDR and CDR2 SFDVKD. The CDR3 has 17 amino acids. Trimming took 3 bases from V and 4 from J, leaving 17 bases between them. The CDR3 loop reads CATSDALGTSPTGELFF. DNA of the CDR3: TGTGCCACCAGTGATGCCCTTGGGACTTCACCCACCGGGGAGCTGTTTTTT.

The chain has TRBV19 and TRBJ2-4; D perhaps matches TRBD1 (5 bases). Germline CDR1 reads LNHDA; CDR2 reads SQIVND (reference sequence). CDR3 length: 13 residues. V lost 4 bases to trimming and J lost 7 bases, with 11 bases between them. CDR3 region: CASSTGQGNIQYF. The DNA for the CDR3 is TGTGCCAGTAGTACCGGACAAGGGAACATTCAGTACTTC.

The rearrangement joins TRBV4-1 to TRBJ2-7, with 7 bases identical to TRBD1. CDR3 length equals 17 residues. Germline V gene lookup returns CDR1 MGHRA and CDR2 YSYEKL. Trimming at V came to 3 bases and at J to 2 bases, leaving 13 bases not matched to a gene. For the CDR3, the DNA is TGCGCCAGCAGCCATTCCACCCTACAGGGGTCCCCCTACGAGCAGTACTTC. It encodes CASSHSTLQGSPYEQYF.

The chain is built from TRBV12-3 or TRBV12-4 and TRBJ1-3; D is undetermined. The CDR3 is made up of 12 amino acids. V was clipped by 6 bases and J by 3 bases, with 6 bases between them. The DNA for the CDR3 is TGTGCCAGCAGGGGAATTGGAAACACCATATATTTT. Protein sequence: CASRGIGNTIYF.